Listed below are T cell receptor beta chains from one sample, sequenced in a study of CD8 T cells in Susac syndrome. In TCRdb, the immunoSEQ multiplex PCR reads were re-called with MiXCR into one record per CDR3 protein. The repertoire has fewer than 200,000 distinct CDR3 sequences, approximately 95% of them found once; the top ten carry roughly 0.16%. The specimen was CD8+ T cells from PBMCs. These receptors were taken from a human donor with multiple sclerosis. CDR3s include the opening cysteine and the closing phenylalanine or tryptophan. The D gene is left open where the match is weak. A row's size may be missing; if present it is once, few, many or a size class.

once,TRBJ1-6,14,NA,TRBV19,TGTGCCAGTAGTATCGAGGGGCCCGAATCACCCCTCCACTTT,CASSIEGPESPLHF
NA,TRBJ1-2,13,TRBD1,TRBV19,TGTGCCAGTAGAACCGGGACAGGGGGAGGCTACACCTTC,CASRTGTGGGYTF
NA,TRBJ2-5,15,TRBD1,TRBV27,TGTGCCAGCAGGCCGGGACAGGGGGCATTGGAGACCCAGTACTTC,CASRPGQGALETQYF
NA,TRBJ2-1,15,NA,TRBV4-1,TGCGCCAGCAGCCATAGATCGAGCTCCTACAATGAGCAGTTCTTC,CASSHRSSSYNEQFF
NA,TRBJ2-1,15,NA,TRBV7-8,TGTGCCAGCAGCCTTGGCGGCCCCTCCTACAATGAGCAGTTCTTC,CASSLGGPSYNEQFF
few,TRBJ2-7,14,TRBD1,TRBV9,TGTGCCAGCACCCCGGGACAGGGTCCCTACGAGCAGTACTTC,CASTPGQGPYEQYF
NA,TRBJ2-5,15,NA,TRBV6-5,TGTGCCAGCAGTTCCCGGGGACGGAGGGCAGAGACCCAGTACTTC,CASSSRGRRAETQYF
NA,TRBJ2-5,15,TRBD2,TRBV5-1,TGCGCCAGCAGCTTGGGAGCGGGAGGCGAAGAGACCCAGTACTTC,CASSLGAGGEETQYF
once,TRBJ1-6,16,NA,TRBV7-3,TGTGCCAGCAGCTTAACGTCCAGGGCCTATAATTCACCCCTCCACTTT,CASSLTSRAYNSPLHF
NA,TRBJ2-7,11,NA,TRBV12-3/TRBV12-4,TGTGCCAGCAGCCAGGGGCCGGGGCAGTACTTC,CASSQGPGQYF
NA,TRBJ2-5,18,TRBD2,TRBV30,TGTGCCTGGAGTCCGACAACAAAGGGACTATGGGTGGGTGAGACCCAGTACTTC,CAWSPTTKGLWVGETQYF
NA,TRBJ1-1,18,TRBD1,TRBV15,TGTGCCACCAGCAGAGGCCTGACAGGGGGGGGATTGAGGACTGAAGCTTTCTTT,CATSRGLTGGGLRTEAFF
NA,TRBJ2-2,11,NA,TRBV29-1,TGCAGCGTTATCGGTAACGGGGAGCTGTTTTTT,CSVIGNGELFF
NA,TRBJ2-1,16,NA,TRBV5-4,TGTGCCAGCAGCCCAAGACTGACGAGCTCCTACAATGAGCAGTTCTTC,CASSPRLTSSYNEQFF
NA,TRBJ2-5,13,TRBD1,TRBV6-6,TGTGCCAGCGAGGGGGCCAGCCCAGAGACCCAGTACTTC,CASEGASPETQYF
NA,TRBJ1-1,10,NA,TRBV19,TGTGCCACCTTCTCTGCTGAAGCTTTCTTT,CATFSAEAFF
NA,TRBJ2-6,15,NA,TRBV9,TGTGCCAGCAGCGTAGGTAGGCTGGGGGCCAACGTCCTGACTTTC,CASSVGRLGANVLTF
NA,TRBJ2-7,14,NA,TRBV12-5,TGTGCTAGTGGTTTGGGAGGGGCCCCCTACGAGCAGTACTTC,CASGLGGAPYEQYF
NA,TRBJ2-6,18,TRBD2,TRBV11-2,TGTGCCAGCAGCTTAGTTAGCGGGAGTTTCTCTGGGGCCAACGTCCTGACTTTC,CASSLVSGSFSGANVLTF
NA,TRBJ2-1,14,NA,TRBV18,TGTGCGATTCGGGCCGAGGGGATCCACAATGAGCAGTTCTTC,CAIRAEGIHNEQFF
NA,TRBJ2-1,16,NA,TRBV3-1,TGTGCCAGCAGCCCACCGGGAACTAGTATTTACAATGAGCAGTTCTTC,CASSPPGTSIYNEQFF
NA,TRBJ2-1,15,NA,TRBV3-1,TGTGCCAGCAGCCCTTTAGGGGGGGCCTACAATGAGCAGTTCTTC,CASSPLGGAYNEQFF
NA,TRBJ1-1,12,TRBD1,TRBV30,TGTGCCAGCCGGGACAGGGGGCTAGAAGCTTTCTTT,CASRDRGLEAFF
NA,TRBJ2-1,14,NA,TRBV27,TGTGCCAGCAGTACACAGTCCATCCGGGATGAGCAGTTCTTC,CASSTQSIRDEQFF
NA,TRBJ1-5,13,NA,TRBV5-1,TGCGCCAGCAGCTTCGAAGGGGATCAGCCCCAGCATTTT,CASSFEGDQPQHF
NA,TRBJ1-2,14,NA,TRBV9,TGTGCCAGCAGCGTAGGAGGGGGTCTTTATGGCTACACCTTC,CASSVGGGLYGYTF
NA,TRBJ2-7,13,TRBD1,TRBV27,TGTGCCAGCAGGTCAGGGGGTAGGTACGAGCAGTACTTC,CASRSGGRYEQYF
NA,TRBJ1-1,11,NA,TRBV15,TGTGCCACCGGGACGGGGCCAAGGGCTTTCTTT,CATGTGPRAFF
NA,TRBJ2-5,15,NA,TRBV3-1,TGTGCCAGCAGCCAAGAGACCGAAATGCAAGAGACCCAGTACTTC,CASSQETEMQETQYF
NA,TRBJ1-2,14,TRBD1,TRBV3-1,TGTGCCAGCAGCGATCCGGGACAGGGGTATGGCTACACCTTC,CASSDPGQGYGYTF
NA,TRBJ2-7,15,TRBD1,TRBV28,TGTGCCAGCAGAATCAACCAGGGGGCCAGCTACGAGCAGTACTTC,CASRINQGASYEQYF
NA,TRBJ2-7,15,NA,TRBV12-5,TGTGCTAGTGGTCCCCCGTCCCTCACCTCCTACGAGCAGTACTTC,CASGPPSLTSYEQYF